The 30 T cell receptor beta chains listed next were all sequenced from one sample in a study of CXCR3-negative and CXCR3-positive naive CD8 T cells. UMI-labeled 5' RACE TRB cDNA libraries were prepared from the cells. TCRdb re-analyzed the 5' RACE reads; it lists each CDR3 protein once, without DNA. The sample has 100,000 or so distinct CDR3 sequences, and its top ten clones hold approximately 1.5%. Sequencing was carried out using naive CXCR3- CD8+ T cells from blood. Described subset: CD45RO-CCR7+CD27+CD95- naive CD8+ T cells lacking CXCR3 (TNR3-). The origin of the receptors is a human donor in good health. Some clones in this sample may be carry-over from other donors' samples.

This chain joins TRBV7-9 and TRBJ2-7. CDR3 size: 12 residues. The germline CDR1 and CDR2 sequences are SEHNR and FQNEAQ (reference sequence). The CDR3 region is CASSLRGIEQYF.

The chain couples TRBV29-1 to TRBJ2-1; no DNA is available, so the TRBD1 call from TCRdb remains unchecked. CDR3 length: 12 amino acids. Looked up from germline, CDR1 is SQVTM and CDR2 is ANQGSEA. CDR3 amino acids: CSVGGARNEQFF.

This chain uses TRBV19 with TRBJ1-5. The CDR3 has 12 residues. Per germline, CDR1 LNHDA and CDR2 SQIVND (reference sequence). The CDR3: CASSIGSLSQHF.

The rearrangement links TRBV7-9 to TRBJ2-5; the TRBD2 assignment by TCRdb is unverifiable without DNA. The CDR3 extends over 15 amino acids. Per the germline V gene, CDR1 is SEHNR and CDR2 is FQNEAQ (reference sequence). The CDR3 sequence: CASSRLAGEEETQYF.

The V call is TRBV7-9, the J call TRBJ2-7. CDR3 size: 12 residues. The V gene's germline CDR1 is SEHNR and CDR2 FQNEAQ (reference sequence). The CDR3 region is CASSLTENEQYF.

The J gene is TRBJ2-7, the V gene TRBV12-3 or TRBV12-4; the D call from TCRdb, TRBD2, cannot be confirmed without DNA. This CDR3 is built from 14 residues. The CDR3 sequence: CASSISTGGYEQYF.

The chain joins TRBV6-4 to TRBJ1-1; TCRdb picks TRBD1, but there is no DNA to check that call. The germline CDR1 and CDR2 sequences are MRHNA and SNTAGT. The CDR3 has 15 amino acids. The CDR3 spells CASNHEGAEVTEAFF.

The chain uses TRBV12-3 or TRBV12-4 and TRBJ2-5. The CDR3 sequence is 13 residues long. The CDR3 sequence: CASSLGYQETQYF.

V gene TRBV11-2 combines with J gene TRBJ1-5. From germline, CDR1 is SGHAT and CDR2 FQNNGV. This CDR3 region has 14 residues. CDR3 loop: CASSLGYSNQPQHF.

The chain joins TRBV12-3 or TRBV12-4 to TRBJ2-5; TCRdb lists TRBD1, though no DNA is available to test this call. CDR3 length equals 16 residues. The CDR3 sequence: CASSPLRAGYQETQYF.

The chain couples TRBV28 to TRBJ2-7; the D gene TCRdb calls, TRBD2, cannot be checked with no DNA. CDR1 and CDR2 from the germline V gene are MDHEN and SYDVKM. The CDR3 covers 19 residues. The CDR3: CASSTKWTSGSAGSYEQYF.

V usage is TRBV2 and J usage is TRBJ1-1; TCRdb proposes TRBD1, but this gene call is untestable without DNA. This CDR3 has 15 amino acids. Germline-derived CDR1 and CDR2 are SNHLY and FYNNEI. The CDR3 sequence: CASSERQGIKTEAFF. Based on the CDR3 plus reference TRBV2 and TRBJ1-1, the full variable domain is EPEVTQTPSHQVTQMGQEVILRCVPISNHLYFYWYRQILGQKVEFLVSFYNNEISEKSEIFDDQFSVERPDGSNFTLKIRSTKLEDSAMYFCASSERQGIKTEAFFGQGTRLTVV.

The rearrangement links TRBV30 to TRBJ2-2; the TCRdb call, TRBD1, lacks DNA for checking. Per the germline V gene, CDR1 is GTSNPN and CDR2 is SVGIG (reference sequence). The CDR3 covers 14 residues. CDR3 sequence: CAWSEDSYTGELFF.

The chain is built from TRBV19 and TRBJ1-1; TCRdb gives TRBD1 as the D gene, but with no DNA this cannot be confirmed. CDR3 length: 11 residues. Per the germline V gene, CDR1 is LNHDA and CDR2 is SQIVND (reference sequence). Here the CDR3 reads CASRTGNLAFF.

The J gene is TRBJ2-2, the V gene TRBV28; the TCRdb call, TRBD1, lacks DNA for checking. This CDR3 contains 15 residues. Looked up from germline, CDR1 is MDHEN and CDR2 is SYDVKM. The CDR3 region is CASSLGQGAAGELFF.

The CDR3 here is CASSPTAGTEAFF. The rearrangement uses TRBV7-9 and TRBJ1-1; without DNA, the TCRdb call of TRBD1 cannot be checked. The CDR3 runs 13 residues. Germline CDR1 SEHNR, CDR2 FQNEAQ (reference sequence).

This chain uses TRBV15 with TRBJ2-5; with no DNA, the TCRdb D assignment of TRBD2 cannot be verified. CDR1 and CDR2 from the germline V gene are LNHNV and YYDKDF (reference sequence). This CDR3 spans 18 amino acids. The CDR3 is CATSRDRGASGDQETQYF.

This CDR3 is CASSARTGLRSYEQYF. This chain links TRBV13 with TRBJ2-7; TCRdb's assignment of TRBD2 cannot be checked, as there is no DNA. This CDR3 is 16 amino acids long. Germline CDR1 and CDR2: PRHDT and FYEKMQ (reference sequence).

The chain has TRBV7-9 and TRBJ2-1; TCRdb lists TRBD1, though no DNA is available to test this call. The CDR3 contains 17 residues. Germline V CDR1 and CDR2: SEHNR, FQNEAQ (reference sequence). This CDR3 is CASSGPGNGTSYNEQFF.

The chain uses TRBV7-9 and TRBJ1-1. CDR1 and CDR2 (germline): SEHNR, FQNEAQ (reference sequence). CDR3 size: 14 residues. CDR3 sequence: CASSPLNMNTEAFF.

The CDR3 loop is CASSEFGQGEETQYF. This chain links TRBV25-1 with TRBJ2-5; without DNA, the TCRdb call of TRBD1 cannot be checked. Germline V gene data show CDR1 as MGHDK and CDR2 as SYGVNS. The CDR3 loop spans 15 amino acids.

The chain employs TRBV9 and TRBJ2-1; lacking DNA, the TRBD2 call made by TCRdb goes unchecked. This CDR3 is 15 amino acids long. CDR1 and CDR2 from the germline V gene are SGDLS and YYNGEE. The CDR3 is CASSPLRGRAIEQFF.

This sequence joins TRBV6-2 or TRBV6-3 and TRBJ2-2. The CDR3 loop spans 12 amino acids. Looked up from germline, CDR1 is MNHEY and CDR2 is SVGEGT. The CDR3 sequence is CASSAFPGELFF.

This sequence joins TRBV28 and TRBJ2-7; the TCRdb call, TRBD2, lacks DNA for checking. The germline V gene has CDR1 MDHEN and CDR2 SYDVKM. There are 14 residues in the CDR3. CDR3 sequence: CASSHRGGGYEQYF.

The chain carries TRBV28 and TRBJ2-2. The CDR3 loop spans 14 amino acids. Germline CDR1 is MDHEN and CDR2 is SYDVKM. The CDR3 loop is CASSVTANTGELFF.

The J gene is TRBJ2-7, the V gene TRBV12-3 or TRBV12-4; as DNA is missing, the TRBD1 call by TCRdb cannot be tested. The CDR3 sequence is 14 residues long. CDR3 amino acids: CASSWAISSYEQYF.

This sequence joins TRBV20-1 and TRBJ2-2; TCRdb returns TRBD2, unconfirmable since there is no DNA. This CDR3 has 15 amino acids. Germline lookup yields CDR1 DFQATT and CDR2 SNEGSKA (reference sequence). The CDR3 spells CSANNPGLATGELFF.

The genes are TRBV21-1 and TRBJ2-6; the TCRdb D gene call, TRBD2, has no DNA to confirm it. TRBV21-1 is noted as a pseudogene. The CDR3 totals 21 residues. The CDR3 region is CASSLEGKSGSLDPGANVLTF.

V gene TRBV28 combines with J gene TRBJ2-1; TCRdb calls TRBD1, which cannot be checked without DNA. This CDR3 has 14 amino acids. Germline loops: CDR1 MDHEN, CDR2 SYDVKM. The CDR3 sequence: CASSPRGEHNEQFF. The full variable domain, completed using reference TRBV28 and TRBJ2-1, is DVKVTQSSRYLVKRTGEKVFLECVQDMDHENMFWYRQDPGLGLRLIYFSYDVKMKEKGDIPEGYSVSREKKERFSLILESASTNQTSMYLCASSPRGEHNEQFFGPGTRLTVL.

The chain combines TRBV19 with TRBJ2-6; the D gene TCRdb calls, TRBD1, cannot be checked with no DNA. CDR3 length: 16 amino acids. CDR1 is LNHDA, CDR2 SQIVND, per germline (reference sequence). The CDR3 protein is CASTHTGGSGANVLTF.